A single sample is the source of the 28 T cell receptor beta chains below, sequenced in a study of T cells after yellow fever vaccination. One entry per CDR3 protein results from TCRdb running MiXCR on the 5' RACE reads. The repertoire includes about 330,000 distinct CDR3 sequences, approximately 4% of them detected once, and around 24% sits in the top ten. The input for sequencing was PBMCs, taken 5 days after the yellow fever booster vaccination. The receptors were sampled from a man aged 18 to 29 who received the YFV17D yellow fever vaccine.

J is TRBJ1-5 and V is TRBV10-3; 7 bases agree with TRBD1. J was trimmed by 4 bases and V by 8 bases; bases with no gene match: 5. This CDR3 is 13 amino acids long. Germline CDR1 is ENHRY and CDR2 is SYGVKD. The CDR3 here is CAIQTGINQPQHF. The CDR3 DNA is TGTGCCATCCAGACAGGGATTAATCAGCCCCAGCATTTT.

This clonotype was picked up many times. The chain has TRBV6-2 or TRBV6-3 and TRBJ2-7; D possibly matches TRBD1 or TRBD2 (5 bases each). Germline values: CDR1 MNHEY, CDR2 SVGEGT. V gave up 2 bases and J gave up 6 bases, with 5 bases separating them. The CDR3 sequence is 11 residues long. CDR3 sequence (DNA): TGTGCCAGCAGTTACGGGGGCGAGCAGTACTTC. The encoded protein is CASSYGGEQYF.

CDR3 region: CASSYGTDPREQYF. The CDR3 region has the DNA TGTGCCAGCAGTTACGGGACAGACCCTCGCGAGCAGTACTTC. The rearrangement links TRBV6-5 to TRBJ2-7, with TRBD1 matching 7 bases. CDR3 size: 14 residues. Germline assignment: CDR1 MNHEY and CDR2 SVGAGI. Trimming at V came to 2 bases and at J to 6 bases, leaving 7 bases not matched to a gene.

J is TRBJ1-5 and V is TRBV2; the D gene is possibly TRBD1 (5 bases). Trimming shortened V by 8 bases and J by 3 bases, and 11 bases separated the two germline ends. CDR3 length equals 13 residues. CDR1 and CDR2 (germline): SNHLY, FYNNEI. The CDR3 sequence: CASEQGINQPQHF. The CDR3 region has the DNA TGTGCCAGCGAGCAGGGTATCAATCAGCCCCAGCATTTT.

This clonotype was seen a handful of times. The CDR3 DNA reads TGTGCCAGCACCGACCGAAGGCAAGAGACCCAGTACTTC. Amino acid sequence: CASTDRRQETQYF. This sequence joins TRBV12-3 or TRBV12-4 and TRBJ2-5; D gene uncertain. This CDR3 region has 13 residues. V was cut by 7 bases and J by 2 bases, with 11 bases left in between.

This chain connects TRBV4-1 to TRBJ2-6; 8 bases match TRBD1. The trim removed 4 bases at V and 1 base at J, leaving 6 bases unmatched. Germline V gives CDR1 MGHRA, CDR2 YSYEKL. The CDR3 runs to 17 residues. The CDR3 nucleotides are TGCGCCAGCAGCCGACAGGGGATAAATTCTGGGGCCAACGTCCTGACTTTC. Protein: CASSRQGINSGANVLTF.

V gene TRBV4-2 combines with J gene TRBJ2-7; 7 nucleotides agree with TRBD1. The CDR3 extends over 13 amino acids. Germline values: CDR1 LGHNA, CDR2 YNFKEQ. Unmatched junction bases numbered 6, after V lost 4 bases and J lost 6 bases. The chain's CDR3 is CASSRTDRAEQYF. The CDR3 bases are TGTGCCAGCAGCCGTACCGACAGGGCCGAGCAGTACTTC.

The V and J genes are TRBV16 and TRBJ1-6, with D unclear. V was trimmed by 1 base and J by 10 bases, leaving 11 bases between them. This CDR3 spans 14 amino acids. Germline V CDR1 and CDR2: KGHSY, FQNENV. The chain's CDR3 is CASSQLSWASPLHF. CDR3 DNA sequence: TGTGCCAGCAGCCAATTGTCTTGGGCGTCACCCCTCCACTTT.

V is TRBV3-1 and J is TRBJ1-2; 8 positions agree with TRBD1. The trim removed 1 base at V and 4 bases at J, leaving 5 bases unmatched. This CDR3 spans 15 amino acids. Per germline, CDR1 LGHDT and CDR2 YNNKEL (reference sequence). The CDR3 DNA reads as TGTGCCAGCAGCCAAGGAAGGACAGGGATCTATGGCTACACCTTC. It is translated as CASSQGRTGIYGYTF.

The table lists this clonotype with many counts. The chain couples TRBV9 to TRBJ2-1; 8 nucleotides align to TRBD2. V shed 4 bases and J 4 bases; nucleotides not matched to a gene: 13. This CDR3 has 17 residues. Germline CDR1 reads SGDLS; CDR2 reads YYNGEE. The CDR3 reads CASSPGAASGSYNEQFF. CDR3 nucleotide sequence: TGTGCCAGCAGCCCTGGGGCGGCTAGCGGGTCTTACAATGAGCAGTTCTTC.

Ten or more counts support this clonotype. The chain joins TRBV7-2 to TRBJ1-2, with unresolved D. CDR1 and CDR2 from the germline V gene are SGHTA and FQGNSA. Trimming took off 10 bases at V and 1 base at J, with 7 bases between the two ends. The CDR3 length is 11 residues. For the CDR3, the DNA is TGTGCCATACAGCTTAACTATGGCTACACCTTC. Amino acid sequence: CAIQLNYGYTF.

The chain employs TRBV29-1 and TRBJ1-1, with D possibly matching TRBD1 (6 bases). CDR1 and CDR2 from the germline V gene are SQVTM and ANQGSEA. The ends were cut back, 5 bases at V and 0 bases at J, with 10 bases in the middle. The CDR3 is made up of 13 amino acids. The CDR3 region has the DNA TGCAGCGTTACCTACAGGGTGAACACTGAAGCTTTCTTT. Amino acid sequence: CSVTYRVNTEAFF.

This clonotype was picked up many times. This chain joins TRBV7-3 and TRBJ2-3, with TRBD2 matching over 9 bases. CDR1 and CDR2 from the germline V gene are SGHTA and FQGTGA. This CDR3 spans 15 amino acids. The trim removed 10 bases at V and 3 bases at J, leaving 11 bases unmatched. The CDR3 sequence: CATSGAGGPTDTQYF. Written as DNA, the CDR3 is TGTGCCACCTCGGGGGCGGGGGGGCCAACAGATACGCAGTATTTT.

This clonotype was recorded a few times. The rearrangement uses TRBV7-6 and TRBJ1-6; unclear D gene. The V gene lost 0 bases and the J gene lost 10 bases, with 7 bases spanning the gap. Germline CDR1 SGHVS, CDR2 FNYEAQ. The CDR3 covers 13 residues. The CDR3 is CASSLASGSPLHF. In DNA, the CDR3 is TGTGCCAGCAGCTTAGCTAGCGGGTCACCCCTCCACTTT.

This clonotype was detected a few times. The chain has TRBV20-1 and TRBJ1-2; D unclear. The germline V gene encodes CDR1 DFQATT and CDR2 SNEGSKA (reference sequence). The CDR3 covers 12 residues. Trimming removed 2 bases from V and 4 bases from J, with 8 bases in between. CDR3 DNA: TGCAGTGCTAGACTCACAGCCTATGGCTACACCTTC. Residues: CSARLTAYGYTF.

At least ten counts were recorded for this clonotype. The gene calls are TRBV6-6 and TRBJ2-7; TRBD2 agrees at 12 bases. The V segment lost 2 bases and the J segment 7 bases; nucleotides outside the gene matches: 9. The CDR3 loop spans 16 amino acids. CDR1 and CDR2 from the germline V gene are MNHNY and SVGAGI (reference sequence). The CDR3 region is CASSYPSLAGGPEQYF. Here the CDR3 DNA reads TGTGCCAGCAGTTACCCATCGCTAGCGGGGGGGCCAGAGCAGTACTTC.

This clonotype appeared a few times. This chain uses TRBV27 with TRBJ2-5; D call uncertain. Per the germline V gene, CDR1 is MNHEY and CDR2 is SMNVEV (reference sequence). The V end lost 7 bases, the J end lost 1 base, and 10 bases lay between the germline ends. The CDR3 sequence is 13 residues long. CDR3 residues: CASMAQAQETQYF. CDR3 nucleotide sequence: TGTGCCAGCATGGCCCAGGCCCAAGAGACCCAGTACTTC.

Here the CDR3 reads CASTLYGLGMEQYF. Written as DNA, the CDR3 is TGTGCCAGCACCCTATACGGACTAGGGATGGAGCAGTACTTC. This chain connects TRBV7-2 to TRBJ2-7; 7 bases are a match to TRBD2. This CDR3 is built from 14 residues. J gave up 7 bases and V 7 bases, and 13 bases lay outside the gene matches. Germline CDR1 is SGHTA and CDR2 is FQGNSA.

This clonotype was found many times. CDR3 nucleotides: TGCGCCAGCAGTGACCCTCGGAGGGGGCAAGGGGATGAGCAGTTCTTC. Its translation is CASSDPRRGQGDEQFF. The rearrangement links TRBV5-1 to TRBJ2-1; tentatively, D is TRBD1 (7 bases). The CDR3 loop spans 16 amino acids. V was clipped by 5 bases and J by 8 bases, with 23 bases between them. Germline V gene sequence: CDR1 SGHRS, CDR2 YFSETQ.

The chain has TRBV4-3 and TRBJ2-5; possibly TRBD1 or TRBD2 for D (5 bases each). V was shortened by 1 base and J by 4 bases, with 13 bases between the two germline ends. The V gene's germline CDR1 is LGHNA and CDR2 YSLEER. This CDR3 is built from 15 residues. The CDR3 loop reads CASSQGRGFVETQYF. CDR3 nucleotide sequence: TGCGCCAGCAGCCAAGGTCGGGGCTTCGTAGAGACCCAGTACTTC.

This clonotype was observed at least ten times. The CDR3 DNA is TGCGCCAGCTCGGGCGACAAGGGGGCGAGCACCGGGGAGCTGTTTTTT. Translated: CASSGDKGASTGELFF. V usage is TRBV5-1 and J usage is TRBJ2-2; 7 bases are shared with TRBD1. Germline lookup yields CDR1 SGHRS and CDR2 YFSETQ. The CDR3 is made up of 16 amino acids. J lost 4 bases, V lost 7 bases, and 13 bases had no gene match.

The V gene is TRBV9, the J gene TRBJ2-2; D remains unclear. The CDR3 is made up of 12 amino acids. Germline V gene sequence: CDR1 SGDLS, CDR2 YYNGEE. Trimming removed 0 bases from V and 6 bases from J, with 3 bases in between. The CDR3 nucleotides read TGTGCCAGCAGCGTAGTGGCCGGGGAGCTGTTTTTT. Its protein is CASSVVAGELFF. Variable domain in full (rest from reference TRBV9 and TRBJ2-2): DSGVTQTPKHLITATGQRVTLRCSPRSGDLSVYWYQQSLDQGLQFLIQYYNGEERAKGNILERFSAQQFPDLHSELNLSSLELGDSALYFCASSVVAGELFFGEGSRLTVL.

This clonotype was counted at least ten times. The rearrangement joins TRBV27 to TRBJ2-2; D not certain. The germline gives CDR1 MNHEY, CDR2 SMNVEV (reference sequence). V shed 0 bases and J shed 4 bases, with 9 bases lying between them. The CDR3 totals 15 residues. The CDR3 bases are TGTGCCAGCAGTTTATCGCATCCTCGCACCGGGGAGCTGTTTTTT. It specifies CASSLSHPRTGELFF.

The V gene is TRBV5-1, the J gene TRBJ2-7, with 8 bases that match TRBD2. This CDR3 has 17 residues. Germline V lookup: CDR1 SGHRS, CDR2 YFSETQ. The V segment lost 4 bases and the J segment 9 bases; nucleotides outside the gene matches: 21. The CDR3 loop reads CASSADGGVLGRFVQYF. The CDR3 DNA is TGCGCCAGCAGCGCCGACGGGGGGGTGTTGGGGCGATTCGTGCAGTACTTC.

In this sample, this clonotype turned up many times. The CDR3 is CASSSDRGGDTQYF. The CDR3 nucleotides read TGTGCCAGCAGCTCCGACAGGGGGGGGGATACGCAGTATTTT. The rearrangement uses TRBV11-2 and TRBJ2-3; 9 nucleotides agree with TRBD1. The CDR3 sequence is 14 residues long. CDR1 is SGHAT and CDR2 is FQNNGV in the germline V gene. V lost 4 bases, J lost 6 bases, and 5 bases stayed unmatched.

The DNA of the CDR3 is TGTGCCAGCAGTGGGGGGACAGGGTTCAATCAGCCCCAGCATTTT. Protein sequence: CASSGGTGFNQPQHF. The chain carries TRBV6-1 and TRBJ1-5; 9 positions agree with TRBD1. V was pared by 4 bases and J by 3 bases, with 4 bases of the junction left unmatched. The CDR3 sequence is 15 residues long. From germline, CDR1 is MNHNS and CDR2 SASEGT.

In its sample, this clonotype was seen a few times. The chain recombines TRBV6-2 or TRBV6-3 with TRBJ1-2, with D uncertain. The CDR3 length is 13 residues. Trimming shortened V by 2 bases and J by 8 bases, and 12 bases separated the two germline ends. The germline CDR1 and CDR2 sequences are MNHEY and SVGEGT. Here the CDR3 DNA reads TGTGCCAGCAGTTACATTCAAACCGGCGGCTACACCTTC. It yields the protein CASSYIQTGGYTF.

V gene TRBV5-6 combines with J gene TRBJ1-5; tentative D call: TRBD1 (6 bases). Germline V gives CDR1 SGHDT, CDR2 YYEEEE. With 2 bases removed from V and 5 bases from J, the gap between germline ends came to 8 bases. The CDR3 totals 13 residues. In DNA form, the CDR3 reads TGTGCCAGCAGCTTCCACAGGGATCAGCCCCAGCATTTT. Its protein product is CASSFHRDQPQHF.